Included here is one TCR beta chain sequence, with context. Its antigen is as yet unknown. This sample is drawn from a study of Tregs in tolerant kidney transplant recipients. General study findings and limits: Validation in larger populations is needed because few patients were studied. Donor-specific Treg expansion exceeded global Treg expansion in tolerant patients, suggesting antigen drive. Some patients' samples used different primers over time, so nucleotide sequences weren't comparable.

Germline CDR1 reads MDHEN; CDR2 reads SYDVKM. The CDR3 spans 15 residues. Trimming pared 2 bases from V and 0 bases from J, leaving 11 bases between. Unstimulated regulatory T cells (CD4+CD25+CD127-), CD4+CD25- non-regulatory cells, CD4 and CD8 cells were FACS-sorted from thawed PBMCs. Clones were read by immunoSEQ multiplex PCR, and TCRdb kept only the in-frame ones, dropping some. The profile shows about 94,000 clones, more than 85% of them singletons. The starting material was CD4+ T cells from blood, obtained before the transplant. The rearrangement joins TRBV28 to TRBJ2-7; D gene ambiguous. The sequence came from a human donor who received a combined kidney and bone marrow transplant. CDR3: CASSLPGSSSYEQYF. CDR3 in DNA: TGTGCCAGCAGTTTACCGGGTTCGTCCTCCTACGAGCAGTACTTC.